The 7 T cell receptor beta chains listed next were all sequenced from one sample in a study of blood T cells in healthy people across ages (dated by TCRdb to the mid-2010s). Library method: 5' RACE. The instrument was an Illumina HiSeq 2500. A second about 7 to 11 cycle PCR used a sample-barcoded 5' primer and a J-beta primer mix. The public sequencing data were trimmed at Q25 with fastp and processed into clonotypes with MiXCR by TCRdb, which kept only in-frame beta chains. Entries that share a CDR3 protein sequence are merged under the most common genes and DNA. The sample table shows around 500,000 distinct CDR3 sequences, and 47% are seen once. Under 30% of the sample rests with the top ten. The sequenced material came from blood. Receptors were obtained from a man of 80 years or more in good health.

The chain is built from TRBV5-1 and TRBJ2-7, with D tentatively TRBD2 (5 bases). Germline V gene data show CDR1 as SGHRS and CDR2 as YFSETQ. V lost 4 bases to trimming and J lost 5 bases, with 19 bases between them. This CDR3 contains 15 residues. The CDR3 spells CASSMAGPSIDEQYF. CDR3 sequence (DNA): TGCGCCAGCAGCATGGCGGGCCCCAGCATCGACGAGCAGTACTTC. Full variable domain (outside the CDR3, taken from reference TRBV5-1 and TRBJ2-7): KAGVTQTPRYLIKTRGQQVTLSCSPISGHRSVSWYQQTPGQGLQFLFEYFSETQRNKGNFPGRFSGRQFSNSRSEMNVSTLELGDSALYLCASSMAGPSIDEQYFGPGTRLTVT.

V gene TRBV7-2 combines with J gene TRBJ2-3; D might be TRBD2 (6 bases). V was cut by 0 bases and J by 2 bases, with 12 bases left in between. Per the germline V gene, CDR1 is SGHTA and CDR2 is FQGNSA. The CDR3 is made up of 16 amino acids. CDR3 DNA sequence: TGTGCCAGCAGCTTAGCATATCCGGGAGCCACAGATACGCAGTATTTT. This gives the protein CASSLAYPGATDTQYF.

The chain carries TRBV19 and TRBJ1-5; 8 nucleotides line up with TRBD1. V dropped 6 bases and J dropped 2; count of bases not matched to a gene: 6. This CDR3 has 15 residues. Looked up from germline, CDR1 is LNHDA and CDR2 is SQIVND (reference sequence). For the CDR3, the DNA is TGTGCCAGTAGCCGGGGACAGGTTGGCAATCAGCCCCAGCATTTT. Translation: CASSRGQVGNQPQHF.

The chain employs TRBV7-2 and TRBJ1-1; 9 bases map to TRBD1. The CDR3 totals 14 residues. Germline V gene data show CDR1 as SGHTA and CDR2 as FQGNSA. V lost 5 bases, J lost 11 bases, and 12 bases stayed unmatched. CDR3: CASSAAGQGPRAFF. The CDR3, as DNA: TGTGCCAGCAGCGCCGCGGGACAGGGCCCGAGGGCTTTCTTT. Together with reference TRBV7-2 and TRBJ1-1, the CDR3 gives the full variable domain: GAGVSQSPSNKVTEKGKDVELRCDPISGHTALYWYRQSLGQGLEFLIYFQGNSAPDKSGLPSDRFSAERTGGSVSTLTIQRTQQEDSAVYLCASSAAGQGPRAFFGQGTRLTVV.

The CDR3 nucleotides are TGTGCCAGTAGTACTACCCCCGGGTCCCATGAGCAGTTCTTC. Translated, it gives CASSTTPGSHEQFF. This chain uses TRBV19 with TRBJ2-1; D ambiguous. With 4 bases removed from V and 8 bases from J, the gap between germline ends came to 15 bases. The germline V gene encodes CDR1 LNHDA and CDR2 SQIVND (reference sequence). The CDR3 sequence is 14 residues long.

The V and J genes are TRBV27 and TRBJ2-1; TRBD2 matches at 8 bases. The J call may be faulty, since TRBJ2-7 better matches the DNA end. There are 15 residues in the CDR3. Germline V gives CDR1 MNHEY, CDR2 SMNVEV (reference sequence). This CDR3 reads CASSSASGGYNEQYF. The CDR3 bases are TGTGCCAGCAGTTCCGCTTCGGGAGGGTACAATGAGCAGTACTTC.

This rearrangement joins TRBV11-2 to TRBJ1-2; D unresolved. Trimming left V 0 bases short and J 1 base short, with 6 bases between. Looked up from germline, CDR1 is SGHAT and CDR2 is FQNNGV. The length of the CDR3 is 14 residues. CDR3 loop: CASSLDPNNYGYTF. Here the CDR3 DNA reads TGTGCCAGCAGCTTAGACCCGAATAACTATGGCTACACCTTC.